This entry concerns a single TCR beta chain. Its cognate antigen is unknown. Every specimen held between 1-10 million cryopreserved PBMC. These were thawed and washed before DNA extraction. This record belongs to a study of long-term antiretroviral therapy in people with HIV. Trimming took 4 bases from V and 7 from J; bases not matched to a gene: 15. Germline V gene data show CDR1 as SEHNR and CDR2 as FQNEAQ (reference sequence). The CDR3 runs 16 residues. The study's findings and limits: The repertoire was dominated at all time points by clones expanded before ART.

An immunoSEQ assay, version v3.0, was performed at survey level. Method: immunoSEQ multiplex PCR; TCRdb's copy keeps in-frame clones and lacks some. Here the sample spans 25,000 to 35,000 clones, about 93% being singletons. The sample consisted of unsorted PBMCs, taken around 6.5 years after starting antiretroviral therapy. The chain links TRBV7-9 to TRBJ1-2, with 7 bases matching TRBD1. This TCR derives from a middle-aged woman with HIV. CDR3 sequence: CASSSNPGQSAGGYTF. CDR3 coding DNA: TGTGCCAGCAGCTCTAACCCGGGACAGTCTGCCGGTGGCTACACCTTC.